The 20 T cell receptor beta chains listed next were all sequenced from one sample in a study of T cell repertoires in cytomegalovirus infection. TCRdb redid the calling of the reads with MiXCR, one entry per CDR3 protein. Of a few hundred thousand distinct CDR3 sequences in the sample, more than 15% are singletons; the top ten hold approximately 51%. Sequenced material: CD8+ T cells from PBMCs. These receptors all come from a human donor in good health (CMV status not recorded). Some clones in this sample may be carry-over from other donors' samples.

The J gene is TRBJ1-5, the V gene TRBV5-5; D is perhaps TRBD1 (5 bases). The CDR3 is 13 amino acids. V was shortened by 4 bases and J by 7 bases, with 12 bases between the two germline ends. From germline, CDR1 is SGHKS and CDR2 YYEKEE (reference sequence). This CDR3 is CASSPDEGQPQHF. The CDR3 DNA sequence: TGTGCCAGCAGCCCCGATGAGGGGCAGCCCCAGCATTTT.

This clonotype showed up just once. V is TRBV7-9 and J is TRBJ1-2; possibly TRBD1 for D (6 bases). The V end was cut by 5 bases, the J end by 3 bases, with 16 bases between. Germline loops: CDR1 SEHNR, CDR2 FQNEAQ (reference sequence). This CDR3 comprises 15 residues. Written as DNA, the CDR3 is TGTGCCAGCAGCGGCCAGGACAGTTTCGACTATGGCTACACCTTC. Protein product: CASSGQDSFDYGYTF.

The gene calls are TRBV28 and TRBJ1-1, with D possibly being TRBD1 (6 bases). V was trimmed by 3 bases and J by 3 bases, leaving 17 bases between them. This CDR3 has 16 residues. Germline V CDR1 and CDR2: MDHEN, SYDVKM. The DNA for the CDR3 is TGTGCCAGCAGTTTCACACAGGGTGGGGTGGACACTGAAGCTTTCTTT. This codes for CASSFTQGGVDTEAFF.

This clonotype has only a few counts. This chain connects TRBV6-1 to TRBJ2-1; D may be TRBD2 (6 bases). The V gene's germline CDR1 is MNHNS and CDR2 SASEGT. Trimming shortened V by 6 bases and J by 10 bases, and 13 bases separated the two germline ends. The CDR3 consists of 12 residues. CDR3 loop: CASSHGAGEQFF. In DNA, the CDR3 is TGTGCCAGCAGCCACGGGGCGGGGGAGCAGTTCTTC.

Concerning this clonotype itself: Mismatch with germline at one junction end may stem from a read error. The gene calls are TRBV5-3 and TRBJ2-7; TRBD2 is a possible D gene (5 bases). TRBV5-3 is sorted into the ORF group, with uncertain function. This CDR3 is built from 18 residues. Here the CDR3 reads CTSSLTGFGIRSSYEQYF. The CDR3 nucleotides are TGTACCAGCAGCTTGACCGGTTTCGGGATAAGGAGCTCCTACGAGCAGTACTTC.

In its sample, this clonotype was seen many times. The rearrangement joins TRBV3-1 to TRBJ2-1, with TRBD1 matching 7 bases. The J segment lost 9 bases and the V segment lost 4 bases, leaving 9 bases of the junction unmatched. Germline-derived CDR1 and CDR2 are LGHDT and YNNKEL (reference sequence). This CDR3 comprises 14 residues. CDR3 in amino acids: CASSLQTGVVEQFF. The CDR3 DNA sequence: TGTGCCAGCAGCCTACAAACAGGGGTCGTTGAGCAGTTCTTC.

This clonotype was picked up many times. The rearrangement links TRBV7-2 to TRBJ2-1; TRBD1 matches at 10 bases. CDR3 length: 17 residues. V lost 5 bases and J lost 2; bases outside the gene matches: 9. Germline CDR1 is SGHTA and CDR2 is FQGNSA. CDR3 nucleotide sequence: TGTGCCAGCAGCCCCCGCCCCGGACAGGGGGCCTACAATGAGCAGTTCTTC. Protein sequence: CASSPRPGQGAYNEQFF.

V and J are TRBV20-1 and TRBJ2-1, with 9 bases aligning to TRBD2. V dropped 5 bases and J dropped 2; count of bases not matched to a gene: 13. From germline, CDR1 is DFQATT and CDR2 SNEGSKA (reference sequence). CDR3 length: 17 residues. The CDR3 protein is CSAPTRPSGATYNEQFF. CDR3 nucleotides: TGCAGTGCTCCCACACGCCCTAGCGGGGCGACCTACAATGAGCAGTTCTTC.

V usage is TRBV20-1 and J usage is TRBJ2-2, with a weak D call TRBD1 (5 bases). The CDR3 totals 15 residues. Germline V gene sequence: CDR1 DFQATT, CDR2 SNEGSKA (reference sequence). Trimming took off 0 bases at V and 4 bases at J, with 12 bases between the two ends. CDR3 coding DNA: TGCAGTGCTAGAGATGACAGCGTCCCCACCGGGGAGCTGTTTTTT. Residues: CSARDDSVPTGELFF.

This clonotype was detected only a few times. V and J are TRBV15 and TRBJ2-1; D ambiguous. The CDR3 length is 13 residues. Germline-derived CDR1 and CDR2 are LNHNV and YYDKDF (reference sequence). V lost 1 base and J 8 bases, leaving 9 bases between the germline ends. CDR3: CATSRVPADEQFF. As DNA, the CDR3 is TGTGCCACCAGCAGAGTCCCCGCGGATGAGCAGTTCTTC.

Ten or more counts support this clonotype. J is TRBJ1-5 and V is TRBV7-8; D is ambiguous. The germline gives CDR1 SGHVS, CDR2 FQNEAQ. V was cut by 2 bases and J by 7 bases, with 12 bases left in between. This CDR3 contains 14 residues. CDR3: CASSLSGLGQPQHF. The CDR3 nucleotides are TGTGCCAGCAGCTTATCTGGGTTAGGGCAGCCCCAGCATTTT.

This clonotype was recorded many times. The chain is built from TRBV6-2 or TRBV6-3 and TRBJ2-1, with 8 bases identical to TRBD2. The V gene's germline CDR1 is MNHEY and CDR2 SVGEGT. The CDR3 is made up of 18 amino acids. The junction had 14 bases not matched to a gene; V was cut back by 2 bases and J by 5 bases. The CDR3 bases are TGTGCCAGCAGTTACGAGACTATAGCGGGGTCCTCAAACAATGAGCAGTTCTTC. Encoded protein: CASSYETIAGSSNNEQFF.

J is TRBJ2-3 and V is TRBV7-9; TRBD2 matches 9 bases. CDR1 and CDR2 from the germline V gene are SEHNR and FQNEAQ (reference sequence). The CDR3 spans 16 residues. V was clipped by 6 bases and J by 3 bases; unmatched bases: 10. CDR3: CASSRLAGVTTDTQYF. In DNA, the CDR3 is TGTGCCAGCAGTCGATTAGCGGGGGTAACGACAGATACGCAGTATTTT.

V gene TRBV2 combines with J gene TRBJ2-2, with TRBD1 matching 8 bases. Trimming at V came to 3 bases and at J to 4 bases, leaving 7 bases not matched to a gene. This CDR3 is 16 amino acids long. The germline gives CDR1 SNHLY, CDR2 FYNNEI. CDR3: CASSEDRAWATGELFF. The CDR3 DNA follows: TGTGCCAGCAGTGAGGACAGGGCATGGGCCACCGGGGAGCTGTTTTTT.

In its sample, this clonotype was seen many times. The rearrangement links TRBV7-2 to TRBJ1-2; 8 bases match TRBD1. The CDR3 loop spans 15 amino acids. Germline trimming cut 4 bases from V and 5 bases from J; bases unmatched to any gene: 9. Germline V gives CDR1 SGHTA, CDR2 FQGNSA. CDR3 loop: CASSSTRTGNYGYTF. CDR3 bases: TGTGCCAGCAGCTCTACCCGGACAGGGAATTATGGCTACACCTTC.

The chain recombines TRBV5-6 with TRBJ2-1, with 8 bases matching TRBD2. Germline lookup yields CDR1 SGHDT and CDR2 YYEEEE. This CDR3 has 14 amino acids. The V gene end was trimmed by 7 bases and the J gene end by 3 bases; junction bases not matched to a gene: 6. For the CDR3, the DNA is TGTGCCAGCCACGTAGCGGGGATCTACAATGAGCAGTTCTTC. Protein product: CASHVAGIYNEQFF.

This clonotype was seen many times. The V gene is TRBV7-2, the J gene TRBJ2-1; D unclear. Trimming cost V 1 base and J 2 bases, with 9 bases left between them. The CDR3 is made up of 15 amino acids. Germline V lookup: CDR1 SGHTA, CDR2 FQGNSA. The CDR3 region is CASSLENFPYNEQFF. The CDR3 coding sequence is TGTGCCAGCAGCTTAGAGAATTTCCCCTACAATGAGCAGTTCTTC.

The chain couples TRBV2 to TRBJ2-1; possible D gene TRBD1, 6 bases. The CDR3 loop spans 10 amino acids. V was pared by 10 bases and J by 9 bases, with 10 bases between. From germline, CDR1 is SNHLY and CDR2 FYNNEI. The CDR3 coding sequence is TGTGCCACCAGGGGTAGTGAGCAGTTCTTC. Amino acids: CATRGSEQFF.

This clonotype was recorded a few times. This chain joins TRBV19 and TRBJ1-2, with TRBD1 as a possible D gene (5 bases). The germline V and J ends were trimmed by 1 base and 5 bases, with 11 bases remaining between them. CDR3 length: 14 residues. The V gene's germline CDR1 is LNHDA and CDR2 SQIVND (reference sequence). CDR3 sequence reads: CASSIGQSPYGYTF. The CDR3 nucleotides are TGTGCCAGTAGTATAGGACAGTCTCCTTATGGCTACACCTTC.

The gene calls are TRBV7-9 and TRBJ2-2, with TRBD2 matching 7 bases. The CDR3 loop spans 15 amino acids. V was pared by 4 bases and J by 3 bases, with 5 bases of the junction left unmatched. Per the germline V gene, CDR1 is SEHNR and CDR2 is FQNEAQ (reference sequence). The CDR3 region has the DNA TGTGCCAGCAGCTCCTTTGGGGGGGACACCGGGGAGCTGTTTTTT. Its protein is CASSSFGGDTGELFF.